Detailed here is one TCR beta chain. The sample originates from a study of CD8+CD57+ T cells in acquired aplastic anemia. Profiling of TCR beta VDJ combinations and CDR3 sequences used genomic DNA as template. MiXCR was run by TCRdb on the reads, yielding one entry per CDR3 protein. The repertoire has some 180,000 distinct CDR3 sequences, around 63% of them found once; the top ten carry 42%. Before being chosen for sequencing, patients had shown CD8+CD57+ cell expansion by flow cytometry. Source material: sorted CD4+, CD8+, or CD8+CD57+ T cells (not recorded which) from PBMCs. The sequence was obtained from a human donor with aplastic anemia.

The CDR3 coding sequence is TGTGCCAGCAGTGAAACAGGGGGGTTTAACAGTGAGCAGTTCTTC. As protein: CASSETGGFNSEQFF. The J gene is TRBJ2-1, the V gene TRBV2; 8 bases match TRBD1. The CDR3 length is 15 residues. Trimming at V came to 2 bases and at J to 9 bases, leaving 9 bases not matched to a gene. Germline assignment: CDR1 SNHLY and CDR2 FYNNEI. Looking up the rest from reference TRBV2 and TRBJ2-1 gives the full variable domain: EPEVTQTPSHQVTQMGQEVILRCVPISNHLYFYWYRQILGQKVEFLVSFYNNEISEKSEIFDDQFSVERPDGSNFTLKIRSTKLEDSAMYFCASSETGGFNSEQFFGPGTRLTVL.